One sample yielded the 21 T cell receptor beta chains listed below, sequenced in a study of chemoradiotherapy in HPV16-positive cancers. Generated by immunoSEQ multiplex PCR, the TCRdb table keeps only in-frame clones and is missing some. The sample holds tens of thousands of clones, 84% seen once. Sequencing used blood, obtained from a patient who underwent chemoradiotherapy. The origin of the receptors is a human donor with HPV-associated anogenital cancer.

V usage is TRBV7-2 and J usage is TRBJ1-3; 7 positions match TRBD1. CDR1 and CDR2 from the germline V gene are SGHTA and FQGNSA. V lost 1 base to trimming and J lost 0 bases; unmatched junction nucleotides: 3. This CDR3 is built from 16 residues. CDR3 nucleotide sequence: TGTGCCAGCAGCTTAGACTCAGGGGGCTCTGGAAACACCATATATTTT. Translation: CASSLDSGGSGNTIYF.

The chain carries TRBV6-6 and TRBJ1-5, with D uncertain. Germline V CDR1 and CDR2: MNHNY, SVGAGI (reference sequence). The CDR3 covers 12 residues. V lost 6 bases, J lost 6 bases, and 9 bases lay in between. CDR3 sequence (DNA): TGTGCCAGCAGCTCCGACCGTCAGCCCCAGCATTTT. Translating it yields CASSSDRQPQHF.

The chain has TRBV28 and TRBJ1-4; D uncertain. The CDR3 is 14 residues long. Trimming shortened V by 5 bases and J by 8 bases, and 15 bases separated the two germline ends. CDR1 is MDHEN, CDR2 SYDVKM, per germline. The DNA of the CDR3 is TGTGCCAGCAGTACGACCTTCCTCGACGAAAAACTGTTTTTT. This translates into CASSTTFLDEKLFF.

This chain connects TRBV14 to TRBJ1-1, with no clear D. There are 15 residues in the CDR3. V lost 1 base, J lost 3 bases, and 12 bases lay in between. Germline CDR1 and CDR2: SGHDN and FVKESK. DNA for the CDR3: TGTGCCAGCAGCCAAGCCCGAGCACCTTACACTGAAGCTTTCTTT. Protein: CASSQARAPYTEAFF.

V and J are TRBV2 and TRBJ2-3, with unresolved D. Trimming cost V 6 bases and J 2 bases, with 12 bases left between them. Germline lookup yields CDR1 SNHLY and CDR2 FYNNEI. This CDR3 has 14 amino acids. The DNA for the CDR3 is TGTGCCAGCAGCCGGGTGGAATACACAGATACGCAGTATTTT. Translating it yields CASSRVEYTDTQYF.

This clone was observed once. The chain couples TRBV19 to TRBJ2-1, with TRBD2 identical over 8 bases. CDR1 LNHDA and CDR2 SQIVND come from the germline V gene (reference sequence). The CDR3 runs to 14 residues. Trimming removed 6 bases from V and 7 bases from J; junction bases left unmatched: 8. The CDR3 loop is CASRKGLGANEQFF. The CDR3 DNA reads TGTGCCAGTAGAAAGGGACTAGGGGCAAATGAGCAGTTCTTC.

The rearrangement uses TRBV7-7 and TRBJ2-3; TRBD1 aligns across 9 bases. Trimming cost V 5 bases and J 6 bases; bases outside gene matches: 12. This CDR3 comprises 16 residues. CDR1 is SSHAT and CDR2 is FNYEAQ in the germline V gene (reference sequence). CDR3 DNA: TGTGCCAGCAGCAAAACCCGGGACAGGGTTCCCGATACGCAGTATTTT. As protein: CASSKTRDRVPDTQYF.

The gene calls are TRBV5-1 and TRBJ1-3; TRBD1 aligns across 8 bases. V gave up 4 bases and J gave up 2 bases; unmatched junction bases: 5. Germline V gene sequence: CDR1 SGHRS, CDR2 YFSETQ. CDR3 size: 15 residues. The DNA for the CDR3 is TGCGCCAGCAGCACCTCGGACAGGGCTGGAAACACCATATATTTT. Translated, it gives CASSTSDRAGNTIYF.

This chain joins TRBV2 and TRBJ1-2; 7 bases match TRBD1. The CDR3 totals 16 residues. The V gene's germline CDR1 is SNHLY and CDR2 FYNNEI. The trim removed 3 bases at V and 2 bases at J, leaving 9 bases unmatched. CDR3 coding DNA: TGTGCCAGCAGTGACCCCCGGGACAGTAAAAACTATGGCTACACCTTC. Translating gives CASSDPRDSKNYGYTF.

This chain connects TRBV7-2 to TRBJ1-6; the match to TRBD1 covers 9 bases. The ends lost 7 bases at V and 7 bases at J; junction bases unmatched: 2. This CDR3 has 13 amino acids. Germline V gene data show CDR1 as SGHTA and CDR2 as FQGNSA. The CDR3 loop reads CASTGQGNSPLHF. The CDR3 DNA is TGTGCCAGCACCGGACAGGGGAATTCACCCCTCCACTTT.

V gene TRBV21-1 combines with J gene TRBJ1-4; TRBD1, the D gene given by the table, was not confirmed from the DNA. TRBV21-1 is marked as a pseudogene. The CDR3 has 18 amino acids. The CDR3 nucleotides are TGTGCCAGCAGCAAAGTCATTTTATGGACAGGAAAAAGTGAAAAACTGTTTTTT. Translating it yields CASSKVILWTGKSEKLFF.

CDR3 in DNA: TGTGCCAGTAGTATTGGGAACACCGGGGAGCTGTTTTTT. Translating it yields CASSIGNTGELFF. This chain joins TRBV19 and TRBJ2-2, with D unresolved. CDR1 and CDR2 from the germline V gene are LNHDA and SQIVND (reference sequence). The CDR3 loop spans 13 amino acids. V lost 3 bases and J 1 base, leaving 3 bases between the germline ends.

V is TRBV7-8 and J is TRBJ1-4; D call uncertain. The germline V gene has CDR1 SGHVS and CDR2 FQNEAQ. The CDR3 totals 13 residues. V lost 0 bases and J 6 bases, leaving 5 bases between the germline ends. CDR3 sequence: CASSLANYEKLFF. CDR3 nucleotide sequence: TGTGCCAGCAGCTTAGCCAATTATGAAAAACTGTTTTTT.

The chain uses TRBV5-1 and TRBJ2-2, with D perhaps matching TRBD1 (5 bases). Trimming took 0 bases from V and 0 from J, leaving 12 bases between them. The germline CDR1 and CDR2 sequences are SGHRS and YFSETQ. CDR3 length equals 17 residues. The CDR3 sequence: CASSLVGAGANTGELFF. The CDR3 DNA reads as TGCGCCAGCAGCTTGGTTGGGGCAGGAGCGAACACCGGGGAGCTGTTTTTT.

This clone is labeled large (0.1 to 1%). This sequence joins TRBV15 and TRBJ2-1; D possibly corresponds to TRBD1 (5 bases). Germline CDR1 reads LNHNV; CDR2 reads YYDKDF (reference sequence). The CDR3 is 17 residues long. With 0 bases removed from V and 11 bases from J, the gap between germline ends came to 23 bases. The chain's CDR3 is CATSRDGGAAYVRKQFF. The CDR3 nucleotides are TGTGCCACCAGCAGAGATGGTGGGGCGGCATACGTTCGGAAGCAGTTCTTC.

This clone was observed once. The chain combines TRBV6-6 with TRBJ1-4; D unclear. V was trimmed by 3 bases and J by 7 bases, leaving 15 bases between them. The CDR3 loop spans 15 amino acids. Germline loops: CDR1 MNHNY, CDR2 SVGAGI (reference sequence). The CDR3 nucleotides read TGTGCCAGCAGTTATAAGTCCCGAGCGGCTGAAAAACTGTTTTTT. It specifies CASSYKSRAAEKLFF.

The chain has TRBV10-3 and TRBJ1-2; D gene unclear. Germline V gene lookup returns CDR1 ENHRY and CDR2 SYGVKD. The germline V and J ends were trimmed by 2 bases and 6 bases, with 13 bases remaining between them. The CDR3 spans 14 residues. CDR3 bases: TGTGCCATCAGTGAGGATGGGCGCGAGAATGGCTACACCTTC. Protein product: CAISEDGRENGYTF.

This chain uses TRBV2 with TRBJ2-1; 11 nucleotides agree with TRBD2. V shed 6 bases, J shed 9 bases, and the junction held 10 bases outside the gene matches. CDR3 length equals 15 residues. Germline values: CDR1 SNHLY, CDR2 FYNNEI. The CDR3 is CASRGILAGGPEQFF. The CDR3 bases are TGTGCCAGCAGGGGGATTCTAGCGGGGGGCCCTGAGCAGTTCTTC.

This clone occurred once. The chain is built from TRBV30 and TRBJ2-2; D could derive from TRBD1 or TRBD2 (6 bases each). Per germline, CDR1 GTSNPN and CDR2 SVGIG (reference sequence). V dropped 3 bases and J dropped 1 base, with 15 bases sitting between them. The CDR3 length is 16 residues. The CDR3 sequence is CAWRGRGQGNTGELFF. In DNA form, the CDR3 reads TGTGCCTGGAGGGGTCGGGGGCAGGGGAACACCGGGGAGCTGTTTTTT.

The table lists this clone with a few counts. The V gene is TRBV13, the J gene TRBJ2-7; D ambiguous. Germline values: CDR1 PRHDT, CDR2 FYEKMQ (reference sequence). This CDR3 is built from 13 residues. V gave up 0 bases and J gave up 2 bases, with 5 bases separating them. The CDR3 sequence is CASSLGGPYEQYF. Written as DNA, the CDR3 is TGTGCCAGCAGCTTAGGGGGCCCCTACGAGCAGTACTTC.

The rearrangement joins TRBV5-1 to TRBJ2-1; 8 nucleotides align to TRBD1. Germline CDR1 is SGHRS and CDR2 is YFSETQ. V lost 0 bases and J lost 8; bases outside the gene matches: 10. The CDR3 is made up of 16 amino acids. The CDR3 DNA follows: TGCGCCAGCAGCTTGGCATACGGACAGGGTAATCATGAGCAGTTCTTC. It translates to CASSLAYGQGNHEQFF.